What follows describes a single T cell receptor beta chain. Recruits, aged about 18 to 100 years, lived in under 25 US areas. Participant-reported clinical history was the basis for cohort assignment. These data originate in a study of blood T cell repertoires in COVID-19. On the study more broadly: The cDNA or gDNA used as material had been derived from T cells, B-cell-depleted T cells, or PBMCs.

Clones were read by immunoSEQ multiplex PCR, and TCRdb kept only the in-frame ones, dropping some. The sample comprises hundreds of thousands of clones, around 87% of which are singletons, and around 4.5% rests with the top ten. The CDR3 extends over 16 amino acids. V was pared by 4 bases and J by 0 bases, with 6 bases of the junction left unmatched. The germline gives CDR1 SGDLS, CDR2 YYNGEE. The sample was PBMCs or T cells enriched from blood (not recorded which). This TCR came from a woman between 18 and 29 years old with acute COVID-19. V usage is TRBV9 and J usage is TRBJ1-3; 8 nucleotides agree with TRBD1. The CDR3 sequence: CASSTPGQDSGNTIYF. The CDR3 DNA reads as TGTGCCAGCAGCACACCGGGACAGGACTCTGGAAACACCATATATTTT.